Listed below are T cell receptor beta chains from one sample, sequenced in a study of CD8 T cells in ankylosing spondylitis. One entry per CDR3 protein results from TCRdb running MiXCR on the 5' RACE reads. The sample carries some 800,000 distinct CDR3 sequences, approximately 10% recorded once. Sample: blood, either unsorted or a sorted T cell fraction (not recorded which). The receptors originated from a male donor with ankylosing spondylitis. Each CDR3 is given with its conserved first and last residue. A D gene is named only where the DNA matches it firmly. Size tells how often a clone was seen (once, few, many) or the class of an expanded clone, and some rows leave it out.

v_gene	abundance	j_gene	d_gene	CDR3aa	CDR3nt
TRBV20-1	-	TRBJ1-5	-	CSAYLWGQPQHF	TGCAGTGCCTATCTCTGGGGGCAGCCCCAGCATTTT
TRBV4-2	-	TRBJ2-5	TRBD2	CASSQTSGGAKETQYF	TGTGCCAGCAGCCAAACTAGCGGGGGGGCCAAAGAGACCCAGTACTTC
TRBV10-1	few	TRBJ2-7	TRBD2	CASSESGAYEQYF	TGCGCCAGCAGTGAGAGCGGGGCCTACGAGCAGTACTTC
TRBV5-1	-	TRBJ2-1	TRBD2	CASSIPAPGVAGPSSYNEQFF	TGCGCCAGCAGCATACCTGCCCCGGGGGTAGCGGGACCGAGCTCCTACAATGAGCAGTTCTTC
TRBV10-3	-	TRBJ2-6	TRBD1	CAISRDRGAGANVLTF	TGTGCCATCAGTAGGGACAGGGGTGCTGGGGCCAACGTCCTGACTTTC
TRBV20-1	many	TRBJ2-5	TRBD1	CSSGGTRETQYF	TGCAGCTCAGGGGGTACGAGGGAGACCCAGTACTTC
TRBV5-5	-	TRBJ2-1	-	CASSLRGQNEQFF	TGTGCCAGCAGCTTGCGAGGGCAAAATGAGCAGTTCTTC
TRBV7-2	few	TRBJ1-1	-	CASSLSRDGEAFF	TGTGCCAGCAGCTTAAGTCGAGATGGTGAAGCTTTCTTT
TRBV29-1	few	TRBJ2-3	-	CSVRTSIQPTTDTQYF	TGCAGCGTCCGGACATCAATACAACCCACCACAGATACGCAGTATTTT
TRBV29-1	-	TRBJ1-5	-	CSSIGGAGQPQHF	TGCAGCTCTATTGGGGGGGCAGGTCAGCCCCAGCATTTT
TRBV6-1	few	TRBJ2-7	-	CASSEGFTTYEQYF	TGTGCCAGCAGTGAAGGGTTTACGACCTACGAGCAGTACTTC
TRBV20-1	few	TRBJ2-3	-	CSAPRGGTTDTQYF	TGCAGTGCTCCCAGGGGCGGGACAACAGATACGCAGTATTTT
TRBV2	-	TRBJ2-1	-	CASSVYEQFF	TGTGCCAGCAGTGTATACGAGCAGTTCTTC
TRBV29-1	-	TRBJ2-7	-	CSVGGGWEQGYEQYF	TGCAGCGTTGGAGGGGGGTGGGAGCAAGGCTACGAGCAGTACTTC
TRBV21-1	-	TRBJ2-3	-	CASSNRTSGSTDTQYF	TGTGCCAGCAGCAACCGGACTAGCGGGAGCACAGATACGCAGTATTTT
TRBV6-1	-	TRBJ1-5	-	CASFTGRYSNQPQHF	TGTGCCAGCTTTACAGGGAGATATAGCAATCAGCCCCAGCATTTT
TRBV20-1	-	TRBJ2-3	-	CSASGNSDTQYF	TGCAGTGCTAGCGGGAACTCAGATACGCAGTATTTT